This T cell receptor beta chain was sequenced in a study of CD4 T cells in relation to SARS-CoV-2 and coronaviruses. Before the COVID-19 pandemic, during about 2011-2018, CD4+ T cells were taken from unexposed donors. CD4+ T cells were isolated from the cells after about 11 days of culture. As cell numbers allowed, unexposed-donor CD4+ T cells faced SARS-CoV-2 S/N and four cold-coronavirus spikes. Two million PBMCs per well were cultured with 8.5 to 10 IU/ml IL-2. Trimming left V 1 base short and J 2 bases short, with 15 bases between. The CDR3 length is 16 residues. Germline assignment: CDR1 SGHTA and CDR2 FQGNSA. Notes on this clone: The antigen remains unidentified.

Libraries were prepared by immunoSEQ multiplex PCR; TCRdb keeps only in-frame clonotypes and omits some of them. Among some 11,000 clones listed, more than 65% were seen once. The material sequenced was CD4+ T cells from PBMCs, cultured in vitro. The TCR was taken from a human donor in good health. This chain connects TRBV7-2 to TRBJ2-7; TRBD1 might be the D (6 bases). CDR3 nucleotides: TGTGCCAGCAGCTTAGAGGCGTCAGGGGCCACCTACGAGCAGTACTTC. It specifies CASSLEASGATYEQYF.